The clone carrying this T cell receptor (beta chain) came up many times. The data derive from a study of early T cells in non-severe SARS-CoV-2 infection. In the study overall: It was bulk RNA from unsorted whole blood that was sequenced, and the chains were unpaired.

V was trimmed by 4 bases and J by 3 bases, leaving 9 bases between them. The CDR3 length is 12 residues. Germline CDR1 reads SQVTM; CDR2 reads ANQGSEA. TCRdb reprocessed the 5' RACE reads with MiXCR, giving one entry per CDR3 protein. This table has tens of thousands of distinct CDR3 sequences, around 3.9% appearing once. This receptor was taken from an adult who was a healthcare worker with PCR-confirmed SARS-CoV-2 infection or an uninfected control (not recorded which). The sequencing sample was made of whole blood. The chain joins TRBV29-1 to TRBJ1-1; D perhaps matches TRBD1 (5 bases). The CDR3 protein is CSVGGTDTEAFF. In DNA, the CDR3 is TGCAGCGTTGGGGGGACGGACACTGAAGCTTTCTTT.